The following is a T cell receptor beta chain sequence with its context. The source of the sample is a study of blood T cell repertoires in COVID-19. Study in general: The United States, Italy and Spain were the sources of the acute and convalescent COVID-19 samples.

V was pared by 0 bases and J by 2 bases, with 6 bases of the junction left unmatched. The V gene's germline CDR1 is MGHRA and CDR2 YSYEKL. CDR3 length: 16 residues. TCRdb's copy holds only in-frame clones and misses some; the assay was immunoSEQ multiplex PCR. The sample holds some 250,000 clones, about 83% seen once. The sequenced material came from peripheral blood. This chain uses TRBV4-1 with TRBJ2-7, with 8 bases lining up with TRBD2. The TCR originated in a man aged 35 to 55 with active or convalescent COVID-19. CDR3 sequence: CASSQEGAGGTYEQYF. CDR3 nucleotides: TGCGCCAGCAGCCAAGAAGGGGCGGGAGGAACCTACGAGCAGTACTTC.